This T cell receptor (beta chain) comes out of a study of OX40 agonist ivuxolimab in advanced cancers. For the study at large: Ivuxolimab doses were 0.01, 0.1, 0.3, 1.5, 3 or 10 mg/kg every 2 weeks. Age averaged about 66 years (range about 23 to 80), and 70% to 85% were male.

The CDR3 extends over 14 amino acids. CDR1 and CDR2 from the germline V gene are SGDLS and YYNGEE. Trimming left V 0 bases short and J 1 base short, with 8 bases between. Clones were read by immunoSEQ multiplex PCR, and TCRdb kept only the in-frame ones, dropping some. Here the sample spans tens of thousands of clones, 82% being singletons. Samples of blood were obtained at baseline, on cycle 4 day 1, and on cycle 7 day 1. The sequence came from an adult with an advanced solid tumor such as melanoma, head and neck, liver or kidney cancer. The chain uses TRBV9 and TRBJ2-7; no clear D. Sequencing was performed on CD4+ or CD8+ T cells sorted from blood, taken in a trial of the OX40 agonist ivuxolimab. CDR3 in DNA: TGTGCCAGCAGCGTAGCTCCGGAATCCTACGAGCAGTACTTC. This translates into CASSVAPESYEQYF.